The rows below give T cell receptor beta chains drawn from one sample of a study of a mutant IDH1 vaccine in newly diagnosed glioma. Antigen specificity for these receptors is unknown. Assay used: immunoSEQ multiplex PCR; TCRdb lists only in-frame clones, some missing. Of about 83,000 clones listed, about 91% are singletons. The sample in question was PBMCs, obtained from a glioma patient whose treatment included an IDH1 peptide vaccine. These receptors were collected from a woman between 45 and 65 years old with glioma. The CDR3 runs from the conserved cysteine through the conserved F or W. Fields, in order: V gene, D gene, J gene, clone size, CDR3 protein, CDR3 DNA. D genes are given only for firm matches. The size of a clone is reported for some rows only, either as once, few or many, or as a class for expanded clones.

v_gene: TRBV10-2
d_gene: TRBD1
j_gene: TRBJ1-1
abundance: NA
CDR3aa: CASRADRGKAFF
CDR3nt: TGCGCCAGCAGGGCGGACAGGGGGAAAGCTTTCTTT

v_gene: TRBV27
d_gene: NA
j_gene: TRBJ1-2
abundance: NA
CDR3aa: CASILQGGFRYGYTF
CDR3nt: TGTGCCAGCATCTTACAGGGAGGATTTAGATATGGCTACACCTTC

v_gene: TRBV5-6
d_gene: NA
j_gene: TRBJ1-5
abundance: few
CDR3aa: CASSWGLDQPQHF
CDR3nt: TGTGCCAGCAGCTGGGGCCTCGACCAGCCCCAGCATTTT

v_gene: TRBV27
d_gene: NA
j_gene: TRBJ2-7
abundance: NA
CDR3aa: CASSTPGLNEQYF
CDR3nt: TGTGCCAGCAGTACTCCAGGACTCAACGAGCAGTACTTC

v_gene: TRBV5-1
d_gene: NA
j_gene: TRBJ1-1
abundance: once
CDR3aa: CASSFLGVNTEAFF
CDR3nt: TGCGCCAGCAGCTTTCTAGGGGTGAACACTGAAGCTTTCTTT

v_gene: TRBV9
d_gene: NA
j_gene: TRBJ2-1
abundance: NA
CDR3aa: CASTGEGEGYNEQFF
CDR3nt: TGTGCCAGCACTGGGGAGGGGGAAGGCTACAATGAGCAGTTCTTC

v_gene: TRBV7-3
d_gene: NA
j_gene: TRBJ2-3
abundance: NA
CDR3aa: CASSPELTDTQYF
CDR3nt: TGTGCCAGCAGCCCCGAGCTCACAGATACGCAGTATTTT

v_gene: TRBV11-2
d_gene: TRBD1
j_gene: TRBJ2-5
abundance: NA
CDR3aa: CASSLDWTGARETQYF
CDR3nt: TGTGCCAGCAGCTTAGATTGGACAGGGGCGAGGGAGACCCAGTACTTC

v_gene: TRBV7-9
d_gene: NA
j_gene: TRBJ2-7
abundance: NA
CDR3aa: CASNPVRGGEQYF
CDR3nt: TGTGCCAGCAACCCCGTCCGGGGCGGCGAGCAGTACTTC

v_gene: TRBV27
d_gene: TRBD1
j_gene: TRBJ2-7
abundance: few
CDR3aa: CASKRTRGGNEQYF
CDR3nt: TGTGCCAGCAAGAGGACTCGAGGGGGCAACGAGCAGTACTTC

v_gene: TRBV27
d_gene: NA
j_gene: TRBJ1-1
abundance: NA
CDR3aa: CASVNAEGGPHGRAFF
CDR3nt: TGTGCCAGCGTAAATGCCGAGGGGGGGCCTCATGGTCGGGCTTTCTTT

v_gene: TRBV5-1
d_gene: TRBD1
j_gene: TRBJ2-7
abundance: NA
CDR3aa: CASSHRQGSYEQYF
CDR3nt: TGCGCCAGCAGCCACCGACAGGGTTCCTACGAGCAGTACTTC

v_gene: TRBV28
d_gene: TRBD1
j_gene: TRBJ1-1
abundance: NA
CDR3aa: CASSLTGAANTEAFF
CDR3nt: TGTGCCAGCAGCTTGACAGGGGCTGCGAACACTGAAGCTTTCTTT

v_gene: TRBV5-4
d_gene: TRBD1
j_gene: TRBJ1-5
abundance: NA
CDR3aa: CASSLGGQGERQPQHF
CDR3nt: TGTGCCAGCAGCCTTGGGGGACAGGGGGAAAGGCAGCCCCAGCATTTT

v_gene: TRBV7-2
d_gene: TRBD2
j_gene: TRBJ2-1
abundance: NA
CDR3aa: CASSPTSGRDNEQFF
CDR3nt: TGTGCCAGCAGCCCGACTAGCGGGAGGGACAATGAGCAGTTCTTC

v_gene: TRBV2
d_gene: NA
j_gene: TRBJ2-1
abundance: NA
CDR3aa: CASRAFNEQFF
CDR3nt: TGTGCCAGCAGAGCCTTCAATGAGCAGTTCTTC

v_gene: TRBV19
d_gene: TRBD2
j_gene: TRBJ2-3
abundance: NA
CDR3aa: CASSIRRESVTQYF
CDR3nt: TGTGCCAGTAGTATCCGGCGGGAGTCCGTTACGCAGTATTTT

v_gene: TRBV28
d_gene: TRBD1
j_gene: TRBJ1-4
abundance: NA
CDR3aa: CATLRTGAEKLFF
CDR3nt: TGTGCCACCTTGAGGACAGGGGCGGAAAAACTGTTTTTT

v_gene: TRBV11-2
d_gene: NA
j_gene: TRBJ1-5
abundance: NA
CDR3aa: CASSLGGGQNQPQHF
CDR3nt: TGTGCCAGCAGCTTGGGGGGAGGACAGAATCAGCCCCAGCATTTT